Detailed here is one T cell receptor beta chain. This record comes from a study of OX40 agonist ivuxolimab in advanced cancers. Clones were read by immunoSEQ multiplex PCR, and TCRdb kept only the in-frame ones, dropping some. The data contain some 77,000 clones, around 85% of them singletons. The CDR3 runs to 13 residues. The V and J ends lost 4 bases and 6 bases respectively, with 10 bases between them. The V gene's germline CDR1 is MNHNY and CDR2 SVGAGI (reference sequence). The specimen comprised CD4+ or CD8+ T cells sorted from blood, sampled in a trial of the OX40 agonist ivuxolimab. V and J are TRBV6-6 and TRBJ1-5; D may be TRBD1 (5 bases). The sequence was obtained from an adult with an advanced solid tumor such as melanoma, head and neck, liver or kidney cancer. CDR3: CASSSVGGQPQHF. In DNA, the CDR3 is TGTGCCAGCAGTTCCGTGGGGGGTCAGCCCCAGCATTTT.